This T cell receptor (beta chain) was recovered during a study of T-cell memory formation after mild COVID-19. Study summary: In these data, TCR clusters were largely donor specific.

Using its own MiXCR run on the 5' RACE reads, TCRdb lists one record per CDR3 protein. The sample lists 400,000 to 500,000 distinct CDR3 sequences; 20% to 25% were seen once. Study-wide results and limits: Pre-infection memory held some responding clones, suggesting pre-existing cross-reactive T cells responded. Clones that contracted from day 15 to 85 were balanced CD4/CD8, while later expanders leaned CD4+.

This CDR3 has 15 amino acids. V shed 3 bases and J 5 bases; nucleotides not matched to a gene: 9. In germline, CDR1 is LGHDT, CDR2 YNNKEL (reference sequence). A few counts support this clonotype. Antigen unknown. What was sequenced was PBMCs or a T cell subset sorted from them (not recorded which). V usage is TRBV3-1 and J usage is TRBJ1-1; 7 nucleotides agree with TRBD1. This sequence was found in an adult woman who had mild COVID-19 (a few samples of this study predate the infection). Cell type and time point are not known. CDR3: CASSQYRGRLTEAFF. DNA of the CDR3: TGTGCCAGCAGCCAGTACAGGGGAAGGTTAACTGAAGCTTTCTTT.